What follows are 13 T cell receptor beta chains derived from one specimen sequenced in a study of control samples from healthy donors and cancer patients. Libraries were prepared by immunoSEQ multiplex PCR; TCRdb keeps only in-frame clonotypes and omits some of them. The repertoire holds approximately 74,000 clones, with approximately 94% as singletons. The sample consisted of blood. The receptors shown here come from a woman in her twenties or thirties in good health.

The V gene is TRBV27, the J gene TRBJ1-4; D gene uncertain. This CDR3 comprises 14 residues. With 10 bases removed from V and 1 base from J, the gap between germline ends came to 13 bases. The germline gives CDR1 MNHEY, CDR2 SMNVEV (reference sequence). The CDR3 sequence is CATKPGVTNEKLFF. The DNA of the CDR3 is TGTGCCACCAAGCCCGGAGTAACTAATGAAAAACTGTTTTTT.

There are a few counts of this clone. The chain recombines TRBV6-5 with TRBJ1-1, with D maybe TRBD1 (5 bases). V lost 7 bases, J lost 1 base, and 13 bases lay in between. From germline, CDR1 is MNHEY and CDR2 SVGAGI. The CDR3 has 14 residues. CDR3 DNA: TGTGCCAGCACGACTGAGGGGTGGAACACTGAAGCTTTCTTT. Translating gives CASTTEGWNTEAFF.

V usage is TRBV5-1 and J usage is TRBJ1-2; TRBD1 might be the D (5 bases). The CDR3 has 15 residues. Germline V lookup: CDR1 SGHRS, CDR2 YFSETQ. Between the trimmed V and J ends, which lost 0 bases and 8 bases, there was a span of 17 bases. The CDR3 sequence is CASSLDPGPRGGYTF. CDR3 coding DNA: TGCGCCAGCAGCTTGGACCCGGGACCTCGAGGGGGCTACACCTTC.

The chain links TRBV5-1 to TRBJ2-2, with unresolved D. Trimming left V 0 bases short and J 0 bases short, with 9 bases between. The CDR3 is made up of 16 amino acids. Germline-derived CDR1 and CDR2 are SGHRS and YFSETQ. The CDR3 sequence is CASSLGSTSNTGELFF. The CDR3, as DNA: TGCGCCAGCAGCTTGGGGTCGACATCGAACACCGGGGAGCTGTTTTTT.

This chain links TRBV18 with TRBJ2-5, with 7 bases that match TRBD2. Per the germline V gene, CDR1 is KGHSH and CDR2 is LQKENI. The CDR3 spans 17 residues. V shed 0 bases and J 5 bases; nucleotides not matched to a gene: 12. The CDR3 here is CASSPPVAGPGGETQYF. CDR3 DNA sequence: TGTGCCAGCTCACCACCCGTTGCCGGGCCCGGGGGGGAGACCCAGTACTTC.

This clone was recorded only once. The CDR3 DNA is TGTGCCAGCAGCTATCACAGGGGAGGAATGAACACTGAAGCTTTCTTT. The encoded protein is CASSYHRGGMNTEAFF. The gene calls are TRBV11-3 and TRBJ1-1, with 7 bases fitting TRBD1. CDR3 length: 16 amino acids. Germline CDR1 reads SGHNT; CDR2 reads YENEEA. J was trimmed by 0 bases and V by 4 bases; bases with no gene match: 8.

CDR3: CASTGQGKAEAFF. CDR3 nucleotides: TGTGCCAGCACCGGACAGGGGAAGGCTGAAGCTTTCTTT. The gene calls are TRBV2 and TRBJ1-1; 9 bases fit TRBD1. The CDR3 covers 13 residues. Trimming took 7 bases from V and 6 from J; bases not matched to a gene: 6. Per germline, CDR1 SNHLY and CDR2 FYNNEI. The full variable domain, completed using reference TRBV2 and TRBJ1-1, is EPEVTQTPSHQVTQMGQEVILRCVPISNHLYFYWYRQILGQKVEFLVSFYNNEISEKSEIFDDQFSVERPDGSNFTLKIRSTKLEDSAMYFCASTGQGKAEAFFGQGTRLTVV.

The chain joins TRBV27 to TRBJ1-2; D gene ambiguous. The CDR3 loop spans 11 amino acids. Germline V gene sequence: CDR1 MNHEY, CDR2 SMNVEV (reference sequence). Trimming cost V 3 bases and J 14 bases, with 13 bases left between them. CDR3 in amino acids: CASSFALGGTF. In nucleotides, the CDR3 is TGTGCCAGCAGTTTCGCCTTAGGCGGGACCTTC.

CDR3 residues: CASSTSRRTEAFF. The CDR3 nucleotides read TGTGCCAGCAGTACCTCGAGGAGGACTGAAGCTTTCTTT. V usage is TRBV6-5 and J usage is TRBJ1-1, with D hard to call. CDR1 is MNHEY, CDR2 SVGAGI, per germline. Trimming removed 5 bases at V and 5 bases at J, with 12 bases between. This CDR3 is 13 amino acids long.

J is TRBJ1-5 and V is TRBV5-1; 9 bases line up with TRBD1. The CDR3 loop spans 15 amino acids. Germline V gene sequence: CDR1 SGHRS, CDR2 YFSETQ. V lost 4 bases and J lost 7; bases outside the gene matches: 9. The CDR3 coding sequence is TGCGCCAGCAGCCCCGGAACAGGGGGCATGCAGCCCCAGCATTTT. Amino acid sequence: CASSPGTGGMQPQHF. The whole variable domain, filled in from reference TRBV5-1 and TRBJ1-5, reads KAGVTQTPRYLIKTRGQQVTLSCSPISGHRSVSWYQQTPGQGLQFLFEYFSETQRNKGNFPGRFSGRQFSNSRSEMNVSTLELGDSALYLCASSPGTGGMQPQHFGDGTRLSIL.

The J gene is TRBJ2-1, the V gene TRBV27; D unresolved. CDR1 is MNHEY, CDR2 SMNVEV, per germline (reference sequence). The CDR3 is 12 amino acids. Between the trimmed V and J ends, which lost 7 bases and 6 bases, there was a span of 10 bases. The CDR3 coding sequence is TGTGCCAGCACCACTTTTTCCAATGAGCAGTTCTTC. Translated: CASTTFSNEQFF.

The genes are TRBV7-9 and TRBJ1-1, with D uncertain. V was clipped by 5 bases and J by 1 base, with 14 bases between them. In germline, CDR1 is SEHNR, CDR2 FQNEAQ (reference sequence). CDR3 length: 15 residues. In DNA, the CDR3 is TGTGCCAGCAGCCCCCCGGCGGAGAAGAACACTGAAGCTTTCTTT. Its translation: CASSPPAEKNTEAFF. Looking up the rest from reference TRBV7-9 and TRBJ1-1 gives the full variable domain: DTGVSQNPRHKITKRGQNVTFRCDPISEHNRLYWYRQTLGQGPEFLTYFQNEAQLEKSRLLSDRFSAERPKGSFSTLEIQRTEQGDSAMYLCASSPPAEKNTEAFFGQGTRLTVV.

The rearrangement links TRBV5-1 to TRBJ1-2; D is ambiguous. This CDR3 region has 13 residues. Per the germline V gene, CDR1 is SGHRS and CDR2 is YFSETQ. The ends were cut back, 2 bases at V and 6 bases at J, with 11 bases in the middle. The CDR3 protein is CASSFEGQDGYTF. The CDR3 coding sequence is TGCGCCAGCAGCTTCGAAGGGCAGGATGGCTACACCTTC.